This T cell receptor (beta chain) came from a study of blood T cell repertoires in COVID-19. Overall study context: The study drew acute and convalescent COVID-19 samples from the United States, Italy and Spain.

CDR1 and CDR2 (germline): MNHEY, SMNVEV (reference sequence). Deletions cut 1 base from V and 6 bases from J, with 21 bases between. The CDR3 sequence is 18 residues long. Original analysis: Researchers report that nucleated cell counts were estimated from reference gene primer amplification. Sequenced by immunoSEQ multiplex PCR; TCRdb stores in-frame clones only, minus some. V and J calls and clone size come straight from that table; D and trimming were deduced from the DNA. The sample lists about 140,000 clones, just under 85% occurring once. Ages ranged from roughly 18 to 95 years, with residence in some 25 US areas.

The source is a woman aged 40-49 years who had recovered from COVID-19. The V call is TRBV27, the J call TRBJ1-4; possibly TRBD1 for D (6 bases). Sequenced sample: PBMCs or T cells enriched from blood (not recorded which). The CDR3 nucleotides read TGTGCCAGCAGTTTATACCCAGGGGATGCTGGAGGAGATGAAAAACTGTTTTTT. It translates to CASSLYPGDAGGDEKLFF.